A single sample is the source of the 22 T cell receptor beta chains below, sequenced in a study of blood T cell repertoires in COVID-19. Sequencing used immunoSEQ multiplex PCR; TCRdb keeps in-frame clones, though not all of them. This sample yields approximately 260,000 clones, of which roughly 80% are seen a single time; 9.6% belongs to the top ten. The sample taken for sequencing was peripheral blood. The receptors come from a woman older than 75 with acute or convalescent COVID-19.

The rearrangement uses TRBV5-1 and TRBJ2-7; 10 nucleotides match TRBD2. Unmatched junction bases numbered 4, after V lost 4 bases and J lost 0 bases. Germline values: CDR1 SGHRS, CDR2 YFSETQ. The CDR3 has 15 residues. The CDR3 region has the DNA TGCGCCAGCAGCCGACTAGCGGGTGACTCCTACGAGCAGTACTTC. Protein: CASSRLAGDSYEQYF.

The chain is built from TRBV13 and TRBJ2-5; 8 bases line up with TRBD2. The V gene's germline CDR1 is PRHDT and CDR2 FYEKMQ (reference sequence). This CDR3 is built from 17 residues. Germline trimming cut 0 bases from V and 5 bases from J; bases unmatched to any gene: 11. The CDR3 region has the DNA TGTGCCAGCAGCTTAGGCGTCGGGGGGGCGAGAATGGAGACCCAGTACTTC. It specifies CASSLGVGGARMETQYF.

This chain links TRBV30 with TRBJ2-1; TRBD2 might be the D (7 bases). V dropped 1 base and J dropped 4 bases, with 23 bases sitting between them. The CDR3 has 18 residues. From germline, CDR1 is GTSNPN and CDR2 SVGIG (reference sequence). CDR3 residues: CAWSGVVRGGSGYNEQFF. The CDR3 DNA follows: TGTGCCTGGAGTGGCGTAGTGAGGGGGGGGTCCGGGTACAATGAGCAGTTCTTC.

This clone was detected ten times or more. The V call is TRBV15, the J call TRBJ2-3; 7 bases map to TRBD1. This CDR3 contains 15 residues. The V gene end was trimmed by 4 bases and the J gene end by 7 bases; junction bases not matched to a gene: 11. CDR1 is LNHNV, CDR2 YYDKDF, per germline (reference sequence). The CDR3 loop is CATSKTQGQGNTQYF. The CDR3 coding sequence is TGTGCCACCAGCAAGACACAGGGGCAGGGAAATACGCAGTATTTT. Looking up the rest from reference TRBV15 and TRBJ2-3 gives the full variable domain: DAMVIQNPRYQVTQFGKPVTLSCSQTLNHNVMYWYQQKSSQAPKLLFHYYDKDFNNEADTPDNFQSRRPNTSFCFLDIRSPGLGDTAMYLCATSKTQGQGNTQYFGPGTRLTVL.

V is TRBV2 and J is TRBJ2-7, with 7 bases fitting TRBD2. The germline V gene has CDR1 SNHLY and CDR2 FYNNEI. V lost 7 bases, J lost 0 bases, and 6 bases stayed unmatched. The CDR3 length is 14 residues. This chain's CDR3 is CASKGGQSSYEQYF. In DNA, the CDR3 is TGTGCCAGCAAGGGAGGGCAGTCCTCCTACGAGCAGTACTTC.

As concerns this clone: The CDR3 carries no conserved terminal phenylalanine or tryptophan, so it likely arises from a read error. Because the CDR3's place on the DNA is in doubt, the DNA is left out and the CDR3 is given as listed by TCRdb. This sequence joins TRBV19 and TRBJ1-1; TRBD1, the D gene given by the table, was not confirmed from the DNA. Germline V gene lookup returns CDR1 LNHDA and CDR2 SQIVND (reference sequence). The CDR3 numbers 12 amino acids, ends counted. The CDR3 sequence is CASSIEGQGMRI.

J is TRBJ1-5 and V is TRBV6-1; weak D call: TRBD1 (6 bases). The CDR3 has 13 residues. The V gene lost 3 bases and the J gene lost 11 bases, with 14 bases spanning the gap. The germline V gene has CDR1 MNHNS and CDR2 SASEGT. This chain's CDR3 is CASSETGMLSQHF. The CDR3 nucleotides read TGTGCCAGCAGTGAGACAGGTATGCTTTCCCAGCATTTT.

The J gene is TRBJ1-1, the V gene TRBV18; no reliable D call. This CDR3 spans 15 amino acids. CDR1 is KGHSH, CDR2 LQKENI, per germline. The V end lost 2 bases, the J end lost 4 bases, and 14 bases lay between the germline ends. The chain's CDR3 is CASSPEEALSTEAFF. CDR3 nucleotide sequence: TGTGCCAGCTCACCAGAAGAGGCCCTTAGCACTGAAGCTTTCTTT.

This sequence joins TRBV7-3 and TRBJ2-1, with D tentatively TRBD1 (5 bases). The germline V gene has CDR1 SGHTA and CDR2 FQGTGA. The CDR3 has 17 amino acids. The germline V and J ends were trimmed by 4 bases and 2 bases, with 18 bases remaining between them. The CDR3 loop is CASSSKGAAGTYNEQFF. The CDR3 bases are TGTGCCAGCAGCTCCAAAGGGGCCGCAGGGACCTACAATGAGCAGTTCTTC.

This chain links TRBV29-1 with TRBJ1-1; D is ambiguous. CDR1 and CDR2 (germline): SQVTM, ANQGSEA. V lost 5 bases and J 0 bases, leaving 10 bases between the germline ends. The CDR3 consists of 13 residues. The DNA of the CDR3 is TGCAGCGTTTTGGAGTTAATGAACACTGAAGCTTTCTTT. Translation: CSVLELMNTEAFF.

A few counts support this clone. The rearrangement uses TRBV5-1 and TRBJ2-3; 10 nucleotides align to TRBD1. From germline, CDR1 is SGHRS and CDR2 YFSETQ. The trim removed 4 bases at V and 5 bases at J, leaving 4 bases unmatched. This CDR3 contains 14 residues. CDR3 nucleotide sequence: TGCGCCAGCAGCACAAGGGACAGGGGAGATACGCAGTATTTT. Protein product: CASSTRDRGDTQYF. The full variable domain, completed using reference TRBV5-1 and TRBJ2-3, is KAGVTQTPRYLIKTRGQQVTLSCSPISGHRSVSWYQQTPGQGLQFLFEYFSETQRNKGNFPGRFSGRQFSNSRSEMNVSTLELGDSALYLCASSTRDRGDTQYFGPGTRLTVL.

V is TRBV2 and J is TRBJ1-4, with no clear D. This CDR3 is 11 amino acids long. Trimming took off 5 bases at V and 6 bases at J, with 4 bases between the two ends. Per germline, CDR1 SNHLY and CDR2 FYNNEI. CDR3 residues: CASSFDEKLFF. DNA for the CDR3: TGTGCCAGCAGTTTCGATGAAAAACTGTTTTTT.

This chain joins TRBV11-1 and TRBJ1-1; 8 bases agree with TRBD1. Germline CDR1 and CDR2: SGHAT and FQDESV (reference sequence). The CDR3 consists of 15 residues. Trimming removed 0 bases from V and 4 bases from J; junction bases left unmatched: 4. CDR3 amino acids: CASSLAQGAITEAFF. CDR3 bases: TGTGCCAGCAGCTTAGCGCAGGGGGCGATCACTGAAGCTTTCTTT.

Remarks on this clone: At one of its ends the junction is not consistent with the germline gene, which may arise from a read error. This sequence joins TRBV5-1 and TRBJ1-1; D perhaps matches TRBD1 (5 bases). Germline V gene lookup returns CDR1 SGHRS and CDR2 YFSETQ. This CDR3 region has 14 residues. The CDR3 spells CASSVDGGNAEAFF. In DNA, the CDR3 is TGCGCCAGCAGCGTGGACGGGGGGAACGCTGAAGCTTTCTTT.

The chain has TRBV5-1 and TRBJ2-5, with 9 bases matching TRBD1. CDR1 SGHRS and CDR2 YFSETQ come from the germline V gene. The CDR3 length is 15 residues. J gave up 1 base and V 0 bases, and 1 base lay outside the gene matches. CDR3 loop: CASSLGTGVQETQYF. The CDR3 DNA reads as TGCGCCAGCAGCTTGGGGACAGGGGTCCAAGAGACCCAGTACTTC.

In this sample, this clone turned up once. The chain joins TRBV2 to TRBJ2-1, with D perhaps matching TRBD2 (6 bases). CDR1 SNHLY and CDR2 FYNNEI come from the germline V gene. Trimming shortened V by 6 bases and J by 9 bases, and 15 bases separated the two germline ends. The CDR3 covers 13 residues. The CDR3 region has the DNA TGTGCCAGCAGGAGCTCTGGGGGAGGTGAGCAGTTCTTC. Encoded protein: CASRSSGGGEQFF. Supplemented by reference TRBV2 and TRBJ2-1, the full variable domain reads EPEVTQTPSHQVTQMGQEVILRCVPISNHLYFYWYRQILGQKVEFLVSFYNNEISEKSEIFDDQFSVERPDGSNFTLKIRSTKLEDSAMYFCASRSSGGGEQFFGPGTRLTVL.

The CDR3 DNA is TGTGCCAGCTCACCGATGCGGGCGGATTATTCACCCCTCCACTTT. This gives the protein CASSPMRADYSPLHF. The gene calls are TRBV18 and TRBJ1-6; D remains unclear. Per the germline V gene, CDR1 is KGHSH and CDR2 is LQKENI. CDR3 size: 15 residues. Trimming removed 3 bases from V and 8 bases from J, with 14 bases in between.

The chain is built from TRBV2 and TRBJ2-7; the match to TRBD1 covers 8 bases. CDR3 length equals 13 residues. Germline CDR1 and CDR2: SNHLY and FYNNEI. V lost 7 bases to trimming and J lost 5 bases; unmatched junction nucleotides: 7. This chain's CDR3 is CASKGQGPHEQYF. The CDR3 DNA is TGTGCCAGCAAAGGACAGGGCCCCCACGAGCAGTACTTC.

The chain uses TRBV3-1 (or the pseudogene TRBV3-2) and TRBJ1-2; D possibly corresponds to TRBD1 (5 bases). Germline assignment: CDR1 LGHDT and CDR2 YNNKEL (reference sequence). The V end was cut by 1 base, the J end by 8 bases, with 17 bases between. This CDR3 is built from 15 residues. DNA of the CDR3: TGTGCCAGCAGCCAAGTTGTCGCAGGGCTTGGAGGCTACACCTTC. This encodes CASSQVVAGLGGYTF.

The chain employs TRBV12-5 and TRBJ2-2, with D possibly being TRBD2 (6 bases). This CDR3 is 15 amino acids long. CDR1 is LGHNT, CDR2 FRNRAP, per germline. With 2 bases removed from V and 4 bases from J, the gap between germline ends came to 11 bases. DNA for the CDR3: TGTGCTAGTGGTTTGAGGGCCGGGGGCACCGGGGAGCTGTTTTTT. Protein product: CASGLRAGGTGELFF.

This chain links TRBV3-1 (or the pseudogene TRBV3-2) with TRBJ1-4, with TRBD1 as a possible D gene (6 bases). Germline V CDR1 and CDR2: LGHDT, YNNKEL (reference sequence). This CDR3 region has 16 residues. Trimming cost V 2 bases and J 5 bases, with 15 bases left between them. DNA of the CDR3: TGTGCCAGCAGCCAAACCTCAGGACAGCTCAATGAAAAACTGTTTTTT. As protein: CASSQTSGQLNEKLFF.

This clone was seen a single time. J is TRBJ2-6 and V is TRBV6-6, with unresolved D. Per the germline V gene, CDR1 is MNHNY and CDR2 is SVGAGI (reference sequence). This CDR3 region has 13 residues. Trimming left V 7 bases short and J 1 base short, with 5 bases between. CDR3 nucleotides: TGTGCCAGCACCCGTTCTGGGGCCAACGTCCTGACTTTC. Its translation: CASTRSGANVLTF.